This passage covers 32 T cell receptor beta chains from one sample sequenced in a study of control samples from healthy donors and cancer patients. The protocol was immunoSEQ multiplex PCR, while the TCRdb copy is restricted to in-frame clones and leaves out a portion. This table has under 150,000 clones, 85% to 90% appearing once. The sample consisted of PBMCs. The receptor source for this set is a woman between 45 and 65 years old with colorectal cancer.

This chain links TRBV29-1 with TRBJ2-2; TRBD2 agrees at 9 bases. Germline CDR1 and CDR2: SQVTM and ANQGSEA. The CDR3 is 14 amino acids. With V trimmed by 5 bases and J by 7 bases, 8 bases remained unmatched. The DNA for the CDR3 is TGCAGCGTTTTGGGCGGGAGGGCAAACGGGGAGCTGTTTTTT. This gives the protein CSVLGGRANGELFF.

The chain is built from TRBV19 and TRBJ1-3; D ambiguous. The V end was cut by 3 bases, the J end by 0 bases, with 12 bases between. The CDR3 consists of 16 residues. Germline V CDR1 and CDR2: LNHDA, SQIVND (reference sequence). The CDR3 coding sequence is TGTGCCAGTAGTATTCCGGACTCTTACTCTGGAAACACCATATATTTT. This encodes CASSIPDSYSGNTIYF.

In DNA, the CDR3 is TGTGCCAGCAGCTTGGCCAGGGGACTCGTCCGGAATGATCAGCCCCAGCATTTT. Its translation is CASSLARGLVRNDQPQHF. This chain joins TRBV5-8 and TRBJ1-5, with a possible D match to TRBD1 (6 bases). The CDR3 has 18 residues. Trimming stripped 0 bases from V and 5 bases from J, with 21 bases between. The germline V gene has CDR1 SGHTS and CDR2 YDEGEE.

The gene calls are TRBV27 and TRBJ2-1; D possibly corresponds to TRBD2 (5 bases). The CDR3 consists of 11 residues. The V gene lost 7 bases and the J gene lost 7 bases, with 8 bases spanning the gap. Per germline, CDR1 MNHEY and CDR2 SMNVEV (reference sequence). CDR3 loop: CASKDWNEQFF. The CDR3 DNA reads TGTGCCAGCAAGGACTGGAATGAGCAGTTCTTC.

V is TRBV27 and J is TRBJ2-7; D is perhaps TRBD1 (5 bases). The germline V and J ends were trimmed by 5 bases and 3 bases, with 17 bases remaining between them. Germline V lookup: CDR1 MNHEY, CDR2 SMNVEV (reference sequence). CDR3 size: 15 residues. The CDR3 DNA follows: TGTGCCAGCAGTCCCCTGGCAGGGAATCGCTACGAGCAGTACTTC. Translating it yields CASSPLAGNRYEQYF.

This chain joins TRBV13 and TRBJ2-7; the match to TRBD2 covers 7 bases. V shed 2 bases and J 1 base; nucleotides not matched to a gene: 11. The CDR3 is 17 residues long. Germline values: CDR1 PRHDT, CDR2 FYEKMQ (reference sequence). This CDR3 is CASSLLALGGRSYEQYF. As DNA, the CDR3 is TGTGCCAGCAGCTTACTCGCGCTGGGCGGGAGATCCTACGAGCAGTACTTC.

This clone was observed a few times. The V gene is TRBV3-1 (or the pseudogene TRBV3-2), the J gene TRBJ2-5, with D unresolved. The CDR3 is 14 residues long. Germline V lookup: CDR1 LGHDT, CDR2 YNNKEL (reference sequence). Trimming took 1 base from V and 5 from J, leaving 11 bases between them. CDR3 amino acids: CASSQADLYETQYF. The DNA of the CDR3 is TGTGCCAGCAGCCAAGCGGATTTGTACGAGACCCAGTACTTC.

This clone was seen a single time. V and J are TRBV20-1 and TRBJ1-1, with no clear D. The germline CDR1 and CDR2 sequences are DFQATT and SNEGSKA (reference sequence). The ends were cut back, 6 bases at V and 1 base at J, with 0 bases in the middle. The CDR3 loop spans 9 amino acids. The CDR3 spells CSANTEAFF. CDR3 coding DNA: TGCAGTGCGAACACTGAAGCTTTCTTT.

DNA of the CDR3: TGTGCCAGCAGCTTTTCGGGCTCAGGCAATCAGCCCCAGCATTTT. Protein: CASSFSGSGNQPQHF. This chain connects TRBV5-5 to TRBJ1-5; D uncertain. Germline values: CDR1 SGHKS, CDR2 YYEKEE (reference sequence). This CDR3 is built from 15 residues. Trimming pared 2 bases from V and 2 bases from J, leaving 11 bases between. The full variable domain, its missing parts supplied by reference TRBV5-5 and TRBJ1-5, is DAGVTQSPTHLIKTRGQQVTLRCSPISGHKSVSWYQQVLGQGPQFIFQYYEKEERGRGNFPDRFSARQFPNYSSELNVNALLLGDSALYLCASSFSGSGNQPQHFGDGTRLSIL.

J is TRBJ1-2 and V is TRBV3-1 (or the pseudogene TRBV3-2); the D gene is possibly TRBD1 (5 bases). This CDR3 has 15 amino acids. Germline V lookup: CDR1 LGHDT, CDR2 YNNKEL (reference sequence). The ends were cut back, 3 bases at V and 2 bases at J, with 13 bases in the middle. Here the CDR3 DNA reads TGTGCCAGCAGCCACCCTACGGGGCAGAACTATGGCTACACCTTC. Translated, it gives CASSHPTGQNYGYTF.

The V gene is TRBV6-5, the J gene TRBJ2-3; TRBD1 matches 7 bases. CDR1 is MNHEY and CDR2 is SVGAGI in the germline V gene. This CDR3 has 13 amino acids. V was clipped by 7 bases and J by 0 bases; unmatched bases: 1. The CDR3 region has the DNA TGTGCCAGCAAACAGGGGAGCACAGATACGCAGTATTTT. Translated, it gives CASKQGSTDTQYF.

The V call is TRBV7-3, the J call TRBJ2-5; D is unresolved. The CDR3 is 14 amino acids. Trimming stripped 2 bases from V and 5 bases from J, with 12 bases between. Germline V gives CDR1 SGHTA, CDR2 FQGTGA. For the CDR3, the DNA is TGTGCCAGCAGCTTATCGTCGCAGTCGGAGACCCAGTACTTC. Translation: CASSLSSQSETQYF.

V gene TRBV7-8 combines with J gene TRBJ2-5, with D perhaps matching TRBD2 (6 bases). The germline V gene has CDR1 SGHVS and CDR2 FQNEAQ. Trimming shortened V by 8 bases and J by 2 bases, and 21 bases separated the two germline ends. The CDR3 is 16 residues long. The CDR3 sequence: CASLSGLEGRQETQYF. The DNA for the CDR3 is TGTGCCAGCCTGTCCGGTTTGGAGGGGAGACAAGAGACCCAGTACTTC.

This clone was seen just once. This chain joins TRBV7-2 and TRBJ2-1; possible D gene TRBD2, 6 bases. The V gene lost 5 bases and the J gene lost 0 bases, with 11 bases spanning the gap. The germline V gene has CDR1 SGHTA and CDR2 FQGNSA. The CDR3 is 15 amino acids. The DNA for the CDR3 is TGTGCCAGCAGCCCTGGACTACCCTCCTACAATGAGCAGTTCTTC. It is translated as CASSPGLPSYNEQFF.

In nucleotides, the CDR3 is TGTGCCAGCAGCTTAGATACTAGCGGGAGTCGGGATACGCAGTATTTT. Its translation is CASSLDTSGSRDTQYF. The V call is TRBV7-9, the J call TRBJ2-3; 11 bases agree with TRBD2. This CDR3 has 16 amino acids. With 1 base clipped from V and 6 bases from J, the junction kept 6 bases outside the gene matches. Per the germline V gene, CDR1 is SEHNR and CDR2 is FQNEAQ (reference sequence).

The rearrangement uses TRBV19 and TRBJ2-4; TRBD1 might be the D (6 bases). CDR1 LNHDA and CDR2 SQIVND come from the germline V gene (reference sequence). The CDR3 is 14 amino acids. Trimming removed 2 bases from V and 7 bases from J, with 12 bases in between. The chain's CDR3 is CASSISRGKNIQYF. The CDR3 region has the DNA TGTGCCAGTAGTATAAGCAGGGGTAAGAACATTCAGTACTTC.

V gene TRBV9 combines with J gene TRBJ2-3, with a possible D match to TRBD2 (6 bases). Germline lookup yields CDR1 SGDLS and CDR2 YYNGEE. V gave up 2 bases and J gave up 5 bases, with 15 bases separating them. The CDR3 spans 15 residues. The CDR3 nucleotides are TGTGCCAGCAGCGTTCTCCGGGAGTCAGAAGATACGCAGTATTTT. Its protein product is CASSVLRESEDTQYF.

The rearrangement links TRBV7-9 to TRBJ2-7, with TRBD1 identical over 9 bases. There are 15 residues in the CDR3. Germline V gene lookup returns CDR1 SEHNR and CDR2 FQNEAQ (reference sequence). V was pared by 7 bases and J by 1 base, with 8 bases of the junction left unmatched. The CDR3 DNA reads TGTGCCAGCACCCTCGCAGGACAGGGGTCCTACGAGCAGTACTTC. This gives the protein CASTLAGQGSYEQYF. Looking up the rest from reference TRBV7-9 and TRBJ2-7 gives the full variable domain: DTGVSQNPRHKITKRGQNVTFRCDPISEHNRLYWYRQTLGQGPEFLTYFQNEAQLEKSRLLSDRFSAERPKGSFSTLEIQRTEQGDSAMYLCASTLAGQGSYEQYFGPGTRLTVT.

The chain employs TRBV3-1 (or the pseudogene TRBV3-2) and TRBJ2-1; 9 positions agree with TRBD2. Germline assignment: CDR1 LGHDT and CDR2 YNNKEL (reference sequence). The CDR3 runs to 13 residues. J gave up 15 bases and V 4 bases, and 10 bases lay outside the gene matches. The DNA for the CDR3 is TGTGCCAGCAGCCTATTAGCGGGAGTGATTCGGTTCTTC. It codes for CASSLLAGVIRFF.

The genes are TRBV6-6 and TRBJ2-7; a possible D gene is TRBD2 (5 bases). The ends were cut back, 7 bases at V and 2 bases at J, with 12 bases in the middle. Germline values: CDR1 MNHNY, CDR2 SVGAGI (reference sequence). The CDR3 is 13 amino acids. The CDR3 sequence: CASTRPGTYEQYF. The CDR3 region has the DNA TGTGCCAGCACAAGGCCGGGAACCTACGAGCAGTACTTC.

The V and J genes are TRBV19 and TRBJ2-5; D gene ambiguous. The CDR3 has 13 residues. V lost 2 bases and J lost 2, with 6 bases in between. Germline CDR1 is LNHDA and CDR2 is SQIVND (reference sequence). The CDR3 is CASSITLQETQYF. The DNA for the CDR3 is TGTGCCAGTAGTATAACCTTACAAGAGACCCAGTACTTC.

The chain employs TRBV5-6 and TRBJ2-5; D call uncertain. This CDR3 region has 14 residues. V was trimmed by 0 bases and J by 2 bases, leaving 8 bases between them. Germline-derived CDR1 and CDR2 are SGHDT and YYEEEE. The CDR3 loop is CASSLGAAQETQYF. The CDR3 DNA sequence: TGTGCCAGCAGCTTGGGGGCAGCGCAAGAGACCCAGTACTTC.

This chain uses TRBV5-4 with TRBJ1-1; 7 bases are shared with TRBD1. The germline gives CDR1 SGHNT, CDR2 YYREEE (reference sequence). V dropped 4 bases and J dropped 8; count of bases not matched to a gene: 11. This CDR3 region has 14 residues. The DNA for the CDR3 is TGTGCCAGCAGCACGGCAGGGGGGTCGGGCGAAGCTTTCTTT. As protein: CASSTAGGSGEAFF.

This chain joins TRBV5-6 and TRBJ2-1; 7 bases agree with TRBD1. Germline lookup yields CDR1 SGHDT and CDR2 YYEEEE. The junction had 17 bases not matched to a gene; V was cut back by 5 bases and J by 0 bases. This CDR3 has 19 amino acids. The CDR3 here is CASSRDRVRGGDSYNEQFF. The CDR3 DNA sequence: TGTGCCAGCAGTCGAGACAGGGTTCGGGGCGGTGACTCCTACAATGAGCAGTTCTTC.

The gene calls are TRBV30 and TRBJ1-5; D unclear. Trimming shortened V by 1 base and J by 2 bases, and 12 bases separated the two germline ends. Germline values: CDR1 GTSNPN, CDR2 SVGIG (reference sequence). There are 15 residues in the CDR3. The chain's CDR3 is CAWSDRAARNQPQHF. The CDR3 nucleotides are TGTGCCTGGAGTGACCGGGCCGCCCGCAATCAGCCCCAGCATTTT.

This sequence joins TRBV18 and TRBJ1-1, with D possibly matching TRBD1 (6 bases). The CDR3 has 16 residues. The ends were cut back, 4 bases at V and 0 bases at J, with 15 bases in the middle. Germline loops: CDR1 KGHSH, CDR2 LQKENI. CDR3 region: CASSQWQGRMNTEAFF. The CDR3 nucleotides are TGTGCCAGCTCACAATGGCAGGGGAGGATGAACACTGAAGCTTTCTTT.

This clone was counted once. J is TRBJ1-1 and V is TRBV27; the D is unclear. V lost 4 bases and J 0 bases, leaving 9 bases between the germline ends. The V gene's germline CDR1 is MNHEY and CDR2 SMNVEV (reference sequence). This CDR3 has 14 residues. The CDR3 loop is CASSWRHMNTEAFF. The CDR3, as DNA: TGTGCCAGCAGTTGGAGACACATGAACACTGAAGCTTTCTTT.

Comments on this clone: A read error may be the cause here, since a much bigger clone is one base away. Other DNA sequences in this sample translate to the same CDR3. J is TRBJ1-3 and V is TRBV28, with 7 nucleotides matching TRBD1. The germline V gene encodes CDR1 MDHEN and CDR2 SYDVKM. The ends lost 6 bases at V and 4 bases at J; junction bases unmatched: 9. The CDR3 runs 15 residues. CDR3 bases: TGTGCCAGCAGGTCAGACAGGGTGCCAGGAAACACCATATATTTT. Amino acids: CASRSDRVPGNTIYF.

The rearrangement links TRBV27 to TRBJ1-1; 11 bases line up with TRBD1. Germline V gene data show CDR1 as MNHEY and CDR2 as SMNVEV (reference sequence). The CDR3 is made up of 14 amino acids. J was trimmed by 7 bases and V by 5 bases; bases with no gene match: 6. For the CDR3, the DNA is TGTGCCAGCAGTACAGGACAGGGGGCTGGTGAAGCTTTCTTT. This encodes CASSTGQGAGEAFF.

V is TRBV5-6 and J is TRBJ1-2; D is perhaps TRBD1 (6 bases). This CDR3 region has 14 residues. Germline CDR1 and CDR2: SGHDT and YYEEEE. Trimming stripped 4 bases from V and 4 bases from J, with 14 bases between. The CDR3 coding sequence is TGTGCCAGCAGCCACCTAACAGGGCCCTATGGCTACACCTTC. Its protein product is CASSHLTGPYGYTF.

CDR3 coding DNA: TGCGCCAGCAGCCCAGGACAGGGGGCCTACAATGAGCAGTTCTTC. Translating gives CASSPGQGAYNEQFF. The rearrangement uses TRBV5-1 and TRBJ2-1; 10 bases map to TRBD1. This CDR3 has 15 residues. CDR1 is SGHRS, CDR2 YFSETQ, per germline. Unmatched junction bases numbered 3, after V lost 4 bases and J lost 2 bases.

A single count supports this clone. The chain carries TRBV2 and TRBJ1-2, with D maybe TRBD1 (5 bases). V dropped 1 base and J dropped 2 bases, with 11 bases sitting between them. CDR3 length: 15 residues. Germline loops: CDR1 SNHLY, CDR2 FYNNEI. CDR3 coding DNA: TGTGCCAGCAGTGAAGGGGCAGGGTCAAACTATGGCTACACCTTC. Encoded protein: CASSEGAGSNYGYTF. The entire variable domain, with the rest obtained from reference TRBV2 and TRBJ1-2, is as follows: EPEVTQTPSHQVTQMGQEVILRCVPISNHLYFYWYRQILGQKVEFLVSFYNNEISEKSEIFDDQFSVERPDGSNFTLKIRSTKLEDSAMYFCASSEGAGSNYGYTFGSGTRLTVV.